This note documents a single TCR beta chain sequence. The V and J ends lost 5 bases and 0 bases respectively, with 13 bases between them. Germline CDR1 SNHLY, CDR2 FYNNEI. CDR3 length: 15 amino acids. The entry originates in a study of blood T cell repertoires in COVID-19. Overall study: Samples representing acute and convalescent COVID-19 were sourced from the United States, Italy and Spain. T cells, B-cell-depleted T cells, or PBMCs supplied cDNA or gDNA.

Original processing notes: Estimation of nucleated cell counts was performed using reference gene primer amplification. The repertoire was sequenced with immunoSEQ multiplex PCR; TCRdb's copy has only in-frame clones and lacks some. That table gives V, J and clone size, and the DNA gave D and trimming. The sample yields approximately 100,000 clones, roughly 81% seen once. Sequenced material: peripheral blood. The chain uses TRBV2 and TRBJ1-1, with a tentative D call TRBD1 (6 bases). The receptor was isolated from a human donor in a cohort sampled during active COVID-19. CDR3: CASSPGHEMNTEAFF. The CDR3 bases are TGTGCCAGCAGTCCGGGACACGAAATGAACACTGAAGCTTTCTTT.